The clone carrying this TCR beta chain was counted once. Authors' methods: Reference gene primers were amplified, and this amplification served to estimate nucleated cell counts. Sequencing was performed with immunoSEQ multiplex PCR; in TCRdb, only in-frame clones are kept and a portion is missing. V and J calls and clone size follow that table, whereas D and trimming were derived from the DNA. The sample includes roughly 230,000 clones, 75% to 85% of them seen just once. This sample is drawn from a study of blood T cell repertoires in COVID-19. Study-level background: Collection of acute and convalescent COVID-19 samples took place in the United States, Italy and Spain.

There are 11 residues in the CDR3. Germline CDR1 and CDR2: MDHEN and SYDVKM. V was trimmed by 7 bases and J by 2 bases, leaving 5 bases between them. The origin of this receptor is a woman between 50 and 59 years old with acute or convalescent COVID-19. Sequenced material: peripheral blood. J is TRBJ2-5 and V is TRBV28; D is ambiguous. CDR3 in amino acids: CASTSQETQYF. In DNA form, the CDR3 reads TGTGCCAGCACGTCGCAAGAGACCCAGTACTTC.